The subject of this entry is one T cell receptor beta chain. Its antigen is unknown. 13 Jbeta primers and 60 Vbeta primers were used for the PCR. Here immunoSEQ multiplex PCR was the method, and the copy in TCRdb shows in-frame clones only, minus some. The sample has 150,000 to 180,000 clones, around 75% seen once. This specimen comes from a study of cytomegalovirus exposure and HLA in healthy donors. Study results and caveats: Most TCR sequences were seen very rarely across donors, but some public TCRs occurred in many.

There are 15 residues in the CDR3. Germline CDR1 reads SGHTS; CDR2 reads YDEGEE. Trimming shortened V by 2 bases and J by 8 bases, and 16 bases separated the two germline ends. The chain joins TRBV5-8 to TRBJ2-2; D is perhaps TRBD1 (7 bases). This TCR came from a young man in good health and CMV-seronegative. Sequenced sample: PBMCs. The DNA for the CDR3 is TGTGCCAGCAGCTTCGGGACAGCGGCGGGGGGGGAGCTGTTTTTT. This gives the protein CASSFGTAAGGELFF.